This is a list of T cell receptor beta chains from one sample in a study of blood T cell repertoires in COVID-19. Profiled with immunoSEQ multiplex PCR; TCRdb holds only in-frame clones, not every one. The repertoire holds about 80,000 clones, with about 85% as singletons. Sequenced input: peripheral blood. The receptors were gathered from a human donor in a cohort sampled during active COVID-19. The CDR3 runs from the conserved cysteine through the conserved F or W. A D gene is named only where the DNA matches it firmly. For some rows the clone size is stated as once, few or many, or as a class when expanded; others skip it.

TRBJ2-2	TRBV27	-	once	CASSFAEWELFF	TGTGCCAGCAGTTTTGCGGAGTGGGAGCTGTTTTTT
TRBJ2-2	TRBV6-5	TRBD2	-	CASRGLAGAGGELFF	TGTGCCAGCAGGGGACTAGCGGGAGCGGGCGGGGAGCTGTTTTTT
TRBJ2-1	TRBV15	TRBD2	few	CATSRGLARWNEQFF	TGTGCCACCAGCAGGGGACTAGCGAGGTGGAATGAGCAGTTCTTC
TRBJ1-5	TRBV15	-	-	CATGADQPQHF	TGTGCCACCGGGGCGGATCAGCCCCAGCATTTT
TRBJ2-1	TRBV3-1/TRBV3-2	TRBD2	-	CASSRLAVSYNEQFF	TGTGCCAGCAGCCGACTAGCGGTCTCCTACAATGAGCAGTTCTTC
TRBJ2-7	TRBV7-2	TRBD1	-	CASSQGQGDTYEQYF	TGTGCCAGCAGCCAGGGACAGGGCGATACCTACGAGCAGTACTTC
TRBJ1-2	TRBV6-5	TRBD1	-	CASSTLQGANYGYTF	TGTGCCAGCAGTACCTTACAGGGGGCTAACTATGGCTACACCTTC
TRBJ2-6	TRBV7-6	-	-	CASSLRLGANVLTF	TGTGCCAGCAGCCTACGTCTAGGGGCCAACGTCCTGACTTTC
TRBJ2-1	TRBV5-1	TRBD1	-	CASSPGQGVLNEQFF	TGCGCCAGCAGCCCGGGACAGGGGGTGCTCAATGAGCAGTTCTTC
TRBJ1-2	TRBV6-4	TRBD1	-	CASSESGTGSGYTF	TGTGCCAGCAGTGAAAGCGGGACAGGGAGTGGCTACACCTTC
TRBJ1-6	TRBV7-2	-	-	CASSLERASPLHF	TGTGCCAGCAGCTTAGAAAGAGCCTCACCCCTCCACTTT
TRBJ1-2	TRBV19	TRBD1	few	CASRETLQGEFYGYTF	TGTGCCAGTAGGGAAACCCTACAGGGGGAGTTCTATGGCTACACCTTC
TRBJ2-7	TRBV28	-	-	CASSPSGGVAGEQYF	TGTGCCAGCAGTCCCTCCGGGGGAGTGGCGGGGGAGCAGTACTTC
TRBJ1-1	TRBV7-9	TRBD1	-	CASSLGTGPGGAFF	TGTGCCAGCAGCTTGGGGACAGGTCCTGGGGGAGCTTTCTTT
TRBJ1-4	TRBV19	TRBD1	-	CASNEGAANEKLFF	TGTGCCAGTAATGAGGGGGCGGCTAATGAAAAACTGTTTTTT
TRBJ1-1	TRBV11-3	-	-	CASSLQRNTEAFF	TGTGCCAGCAGCCTACAGAGGAACACTGAAGCTTTCTTT
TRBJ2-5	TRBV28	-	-	CASSPLSGDRETQYF	TGTGCCAGCAGTCCTCTATCGGGGGATAGAGAGACCCAGTACTTC
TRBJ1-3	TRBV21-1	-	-	CASSKRTGSGNTIYF	TGTGCCAGCAGCAAGAGGACAGGGTCTGGAAACACCATATATTTT
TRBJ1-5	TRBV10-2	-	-	CASMGGGAGNQPQHF	TGCGCCAGCATGGGGGGGGGCGCGGGCAATCAGCCCCAGCATTTT
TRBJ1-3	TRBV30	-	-	CAWSVRRGPGDTIYF	TGTGCCTGGAGTGTAAGACGAGGCCCCGGGGACACCATATATTTT
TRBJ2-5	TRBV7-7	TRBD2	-	CASSLASGGGETQYF	TGTGCCAGCAGCTTAGCCTCGGGAGGGGGAGAGACCCAGTACTTC
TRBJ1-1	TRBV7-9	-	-	CASSPRQARGTEAFF	TGTGCCAGCAGCCCCCGACAGGCAAGAGGGACTGAAGCTTTCTTT
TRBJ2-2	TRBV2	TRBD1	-	CASSETGANGELFF	TGTGCCAGCAGCGAGACAGGGGCGAACGGGGAGCTGTTTTTT
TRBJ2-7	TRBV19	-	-	CASRGAREQYF	TGTGCCAGTCGGGGGGCAAGGGAGCAGTACTTC